Here is one TCR beta chain with its context. The antigen it recognizes is unknown. HCMV-specific IgG was detected in serum with a commercial ELISA kit to determine HCMV serostatus. Ficoll density gradient centrifugation was used to isolate peripheral blood mononuclear cells from blood. This sample is part of a study of T cells expressing NK-cell markers (dated by TCRdb to the early 2020s). Study-wide context: Three sorted T-cell subsets (CD3+CD56+NKG2C+, CD3+CD56+NKG2C- and CD3+CD56-NKG2C+) from fewer than 10 donors had their TCR beta-chain repertoires profiled. Among the eight sequenced donors, only one was HCMV-seronegative, while the other seven were HCMV-seropositive. The eight sequenced donors were randomly selected healthy volunteers, three men and five women. Illumina HiSeq 2000/2500, MiSeq or NextSeq was used to sequence libraries as 2 x 150 bp reads.

For sequencing, an Illumina HiSeq 2000 was employed. The TCR beta cDNA libraries were made using 5'RACE template switching, a step that added both a universal primer site and unique molecular identifiers. cDNA synthesis was primed from the TCR beta constant segment and was followed by two successive PCR amplification steps. Per the authors' processing: MIGEC handled demultiplexing of the reads and grouping by UMI, while MiTCR was used to assemble and quantify clonotypes. To remove erroneous sequences, TCR cDNA sequences were retained only when supported by two or more reads. The tcR package was used for downstream repertoire analysis, with clonotypes matched between fractions based on CDR3 nucleotide sequence plus V segment. VDJmatch was used to annotate antigen specificity against VDJdb, with one amino acid substitution in CDR3 permitted. TCRdb reprocessed the reads and lists each CDR3 protein sequence as a single entry, with no DNA. TCRdb, not the original authors, processed these V and J calls. The sample's table lists a count of roughly 23,000 distinct CDR3 sequences. The leading ten clones occupy 58% of the sample.

What the authors observed across the whole study: Whether the expanded NKG2C-expressing T cell clones were specific for HCMV antigens remained unclear. Those dominant clonotypes were again the most abundant among CD3+CD56-NKG2C+ cells in a handful of donors, at about 28.3-65%. In six donors, the dominant CD3+CD56+NKG2C+ clonotypes ranked among the top 10 CD8+ clonotypes, making up roughly 1.0-7.5% of CD8+ T cells.

Sample: blood T cells: a sorted CD56 or NKG2C T cell subset, CD4+ or CD8+ T cells, or bulk PBMC T cells (not recorded which). The sequence derives from a man aged 18 to 69 in good health.

The CDR3 protein is CASSLSRSSGANVLTF. Recombination linked TRBV7-8 to TRBJ2-6. Reading from cysteine to phenylalanine, the CDR3 counts 16 amino acids. The protein alone is recorded here. Looking up the germline V gene yields CDR1 SGHVS and CDR2 FQNEAQ.